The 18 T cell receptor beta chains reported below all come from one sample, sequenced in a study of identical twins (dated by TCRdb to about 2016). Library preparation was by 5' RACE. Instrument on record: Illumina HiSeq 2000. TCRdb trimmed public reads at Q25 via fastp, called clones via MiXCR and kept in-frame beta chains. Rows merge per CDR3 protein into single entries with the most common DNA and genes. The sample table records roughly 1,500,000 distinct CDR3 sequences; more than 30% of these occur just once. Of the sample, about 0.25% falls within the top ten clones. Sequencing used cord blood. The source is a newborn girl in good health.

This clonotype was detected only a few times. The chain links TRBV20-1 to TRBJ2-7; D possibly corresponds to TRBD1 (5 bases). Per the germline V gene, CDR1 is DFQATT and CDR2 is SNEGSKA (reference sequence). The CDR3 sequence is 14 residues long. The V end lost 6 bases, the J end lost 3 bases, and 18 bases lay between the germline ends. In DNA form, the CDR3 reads TGCAGTGCAAAGGACACCTTTACCCTCTACGAGCAGTACTTC. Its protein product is CSAKDTFTLYEQYF.

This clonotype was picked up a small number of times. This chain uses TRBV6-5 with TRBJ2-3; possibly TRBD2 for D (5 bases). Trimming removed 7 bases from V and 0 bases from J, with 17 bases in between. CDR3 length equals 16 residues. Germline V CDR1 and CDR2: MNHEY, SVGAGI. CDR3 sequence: CASKGLDSASTDTQYF. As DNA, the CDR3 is TGTGCCAGCAAAGGGTTGGATAGCGCTAGCACAGATACGCAGTATTTT.

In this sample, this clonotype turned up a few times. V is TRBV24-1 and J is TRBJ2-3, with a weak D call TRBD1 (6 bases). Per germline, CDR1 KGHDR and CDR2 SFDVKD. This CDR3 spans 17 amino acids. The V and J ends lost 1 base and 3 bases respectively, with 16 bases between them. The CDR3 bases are TGTGCCACCAGTGATTTTGACAGGCCTCTGGGGACAGATACGCAGTATTTT. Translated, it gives CATSDFDRPLGTDTQYF.

CDR3 sequence: CASSPGRRLDEKLFF. In DNA form, the CDR3 reads TGCGCCAGCAGCCCCGGACGTCGGCTGGATGAAAAACTGTTTTTT. The chain has TRBV5-1 and TRBJ1-4; no clear D. Germline assignment: CDR1 SGHRS and CDR2 YFSETQ. The V gene lost 4 bases and the J gene lost 6 bases, with 16 bases spanning the gap. This CDR3 region has 15 residues.

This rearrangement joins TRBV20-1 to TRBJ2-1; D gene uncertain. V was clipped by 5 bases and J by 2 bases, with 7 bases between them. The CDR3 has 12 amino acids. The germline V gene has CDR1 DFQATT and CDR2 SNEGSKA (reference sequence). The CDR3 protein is CSAETAYNEQFF. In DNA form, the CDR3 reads TGCAGTGCTGAAACTGCCTACAATGAGCAGTTCTTC.

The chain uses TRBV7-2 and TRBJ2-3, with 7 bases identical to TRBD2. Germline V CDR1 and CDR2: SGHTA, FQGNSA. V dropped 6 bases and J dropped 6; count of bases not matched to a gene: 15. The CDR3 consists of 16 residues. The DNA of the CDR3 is TGTGCCAGCAGTCCGGGACTATTGGCTCTCTCCGATACGCAGTATTTT. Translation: CASSPGLLALSDTQYF.

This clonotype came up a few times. The CDR3, as DNA: TGTGCCAGCAGGTCAGGGCCCAATCAGCCCCAGCATTTT. Protein: CASRSGPNQPQHF. This chain links TRBV27 with TRBJ1-5; D might be TRBD1 (5 bases). The V gene lost 6 bases and the J gene lost 3 bases, with 9 bases spanning the gap. The CDR3 sequence is 13 residues long. Germline loops: CDR1 MNHEY, CDR2 SMNVEV (reference sequence).

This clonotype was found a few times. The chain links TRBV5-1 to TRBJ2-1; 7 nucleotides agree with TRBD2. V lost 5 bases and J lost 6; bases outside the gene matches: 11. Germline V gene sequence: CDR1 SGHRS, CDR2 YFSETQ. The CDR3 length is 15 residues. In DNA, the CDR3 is TGCGCCAGCAGTTTTAGCGGGCCGGCTGGCAATGAGCAGTTCTTC. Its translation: CASSFSGPAGNEQFF.

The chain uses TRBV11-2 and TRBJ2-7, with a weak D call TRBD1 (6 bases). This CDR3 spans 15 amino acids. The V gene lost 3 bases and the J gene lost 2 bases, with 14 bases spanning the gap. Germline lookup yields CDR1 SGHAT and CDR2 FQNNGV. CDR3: CASSFDTGSPYEQYF. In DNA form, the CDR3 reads TGTGCCAGCAGCTTTGATACAGGGTCCCCCTACGAGCAGTACTTC.

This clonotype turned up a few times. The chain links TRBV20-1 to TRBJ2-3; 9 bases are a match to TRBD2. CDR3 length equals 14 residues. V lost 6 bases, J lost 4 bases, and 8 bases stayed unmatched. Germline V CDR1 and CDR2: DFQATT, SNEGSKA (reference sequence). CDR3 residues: CSAIAGVSPDTQYF. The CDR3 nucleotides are TGCAGTGCCATAGCGGGAGTTAGTCCAGATACGCAGTATTTT.

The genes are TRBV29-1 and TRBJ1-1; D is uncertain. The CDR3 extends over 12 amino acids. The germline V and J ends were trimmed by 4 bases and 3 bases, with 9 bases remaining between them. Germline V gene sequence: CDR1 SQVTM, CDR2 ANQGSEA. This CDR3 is CSVGLGHTEAFF. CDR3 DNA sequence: TGCAGCGTTGGTCTGGGTCACACTGAAGCTTTCTTT.

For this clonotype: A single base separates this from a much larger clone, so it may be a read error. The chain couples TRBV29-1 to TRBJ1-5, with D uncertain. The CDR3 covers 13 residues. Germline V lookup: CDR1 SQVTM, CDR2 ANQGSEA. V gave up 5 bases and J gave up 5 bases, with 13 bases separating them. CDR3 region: CSVSHSPDQPQHF. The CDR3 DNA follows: TGCAGCGTTTCCCACAGCCCTGATCAGCCCCAGCATTTT.

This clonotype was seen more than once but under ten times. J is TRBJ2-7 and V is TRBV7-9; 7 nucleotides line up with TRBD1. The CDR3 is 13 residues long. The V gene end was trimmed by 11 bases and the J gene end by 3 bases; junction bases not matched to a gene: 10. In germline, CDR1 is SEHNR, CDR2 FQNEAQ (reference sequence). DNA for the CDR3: TGTGCCGGGCCCGGTGACAGGGTCTACGAGCAGTACTTC. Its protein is CAGPGDRVYEQYF.

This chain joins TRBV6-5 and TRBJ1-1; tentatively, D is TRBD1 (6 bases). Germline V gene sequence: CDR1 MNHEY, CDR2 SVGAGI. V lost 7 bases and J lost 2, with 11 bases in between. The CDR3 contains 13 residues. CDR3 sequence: CASMRGGNTEAFF. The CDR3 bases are TGTGCCAGCATGAGAGGGGGTAACACTGAAGCTTTCTTT.

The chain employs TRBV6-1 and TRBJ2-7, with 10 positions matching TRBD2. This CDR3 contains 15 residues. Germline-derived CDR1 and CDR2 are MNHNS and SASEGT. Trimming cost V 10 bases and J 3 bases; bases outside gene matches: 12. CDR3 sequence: CATSLAGESFYEQYF. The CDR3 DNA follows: TGTGCCACCAGCCTAGCGGGAGAATCCTTCTACGAGCAGTACTTC.

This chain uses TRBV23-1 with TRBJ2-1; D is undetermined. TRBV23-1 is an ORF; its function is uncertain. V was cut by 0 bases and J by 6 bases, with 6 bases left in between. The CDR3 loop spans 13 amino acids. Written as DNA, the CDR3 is TGCGCCAGCAGTCAATCGTTGGTCAATGAGCAGTTCTTC. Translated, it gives CASSQSLVNEQFF.

CDR3 region: CASSLDPGLGKQYF. The CDR3 DNA reads as TGCGCCAGCAGCTTGGACCCGGGACTAGGGAAGCAGTACTTC. The rearrangement uses TRBV5-1 and TRBJ2-4, with TRBD2 matching over 8 bases. The CDR3 sequence is 14 residues long. Germline V CDR1 and CDR2: SGHRS, YFSETQ. J lost 13 bases, V lost 0 bases, and 9 bases had no gene match.

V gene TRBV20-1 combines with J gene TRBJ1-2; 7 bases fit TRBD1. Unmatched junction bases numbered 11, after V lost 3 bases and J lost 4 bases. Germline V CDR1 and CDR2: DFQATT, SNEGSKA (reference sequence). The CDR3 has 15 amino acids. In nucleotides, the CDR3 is TGCAGTGCTAGCGCCGGGACAGATTTCCTCTATGGCTACACCTTC. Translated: CSASAGTDFLYGYTF.